These 30 T cell receptor beta chains share one sample of origin, sequenced in a study of T cell repertoires in cytomegalovirus infection. Via MiXCR, TCRdb re-called the reads, giving one row per CDR3 protein. This sample has 740,000 or so distinct CDR3 sequences, with 35% to 45% found just once. The source material was PBMCs. The receptors derive from a human donor in good health (CMV status not recorded). Some clones in this sample may be carry-over from other donors' samples.

This clonotype has only a few counts. V and J are TRBV10-3 and TRBJ1-2, with TRBD1 identical over 8 bases. Germline CDR1 and CDR2: ENHRY and SYGVKD. J gave up 3 bases and V 0 bases, and 3 bases lay outside the gene matches. CDR3 size: 15 residues. The CDR3: CAISESQGAYYGYTF. Written as DNA, the CDR3 is TGTGCCATCAGTGAGTCCCAGGGGGCCTACTATGGCTACACCTTC.

This clonotype was seen many times. This chain connects TRBV28 to TRBJ1-4; D call uncertain. This CDR3 region has 16 residues. V was cut by 3 bases and J by 4 bases, with 15 bases left in between. Germline V lookup: CDR1 MDHEN, CDR2 SYDVKM. CDR3 DNA sequence: TGTGCCAGCAGTTTGTACCGACGTCCCGATAATGAAAAACTGTTTTTT. It codes for CASSLYRRPDNEKLFF. Full variable domain (rest looked up from reference TRBV28 and TRBJ1-4): DVKVTQSSRYLVKRTGEKVFLECVQDMDHENMFWYRQDPGLGLRLIYFSYDVKMKEKGDIPEGYSVSREKKERFSLILESASTNQTSMYLCASSLYRRPDNEKLFFGSGTQLSVL.

This clonotype was picked up a small number of times. The chain links TRBV28 to TRBJ1-2; a possible D gene is TRBD1 (5 bases). This CDR3 is built from 11 residues. Looked up from germline, CDR1 is MDHEN and CDR2 is SYDVKM. The ends were cut back, 8 bases at V and 7 bases at J, with 11 bases in the middle. This CDR3 reads CASEGRSGYTF. CDR3 nucleotides: TGTGCCAGCGAGGGGCGAAGTGGCTACACCTTC.

This chain joins TRBV15 and TRBJ2-3; D perhaps matches TRBD2 (7 bases). Trimming left V 9 bases short and J 2 bases short, with 12 bases between. There are 13 residues in the CDR3. Germline V gives CDR1 LNHNV, CDR2 YYDKDF (reference sequence). The CDR3 loop reads CATGGGHTDTQYF. The CDR3 region has the DNA TGTGCCACAGGGGGGGGACACACAGATACGCAGTATTTT.

The chain links TRBV6-1 to TRBJ1-5, with D possibly being TRBD1 (6 bases). CDR1 is MNHNS and CDR2 is SASEGT in the germline V gene. With 7 bases removed from V and 12 bases from J, the gap between germline ends came to 22 bases. The CDR3 covers 14 residues. The CDR3 DNA follows: TGTGCCAGCATGCTGGACAGTCGTAGACTGGGCCAGCATTTT. This translates into CASMLDSRRLGQHF.

A single count supports this clonotype. The chain links TRBV4-1 to TRBJ1-6, with 9 bases identical to TRBD1. The V gene's germline CDR1 is MGHRA and CDR2 YSYEKL. Losses at the gene ends were 5 bases for V and 4 bases for J; bases not matched to a gene: 3. CDR3 length: 15 amino acids. CDR3 amino acids: CASSEGTGYNSPLHF. CDR3 nucleotide sequence: TGCGCCAGCAGCGAAGGGACAGGGTATAATTCACCCCTCCACTTT.

Note on this clonotype: The missing conserved phenylalanine or tryptophan at the end of this CDR3 makes a read error likely. The chain joins TRBV7-2 to TRBJ2-3; D unresolved. Trimming took 1 base from V and 12 from J, leaving 14 bases between them. Germline V gene lookup returns CDR1 SGHTA and CDR2 FQGNSA. The CDR3 is made up of 13 amino acids. In nucleotides, the CDR3 is TGTGCCAGCAGCTTAGGTCCCGCAGCTACTCAGTATTGT. Amino acid sequence: CASSLGPAATQYC.

The chain recombines TRBV14 with TRBJ1-6; D is perhaps TRBD1 (5 bases). Per the germline V gene, CDR1 is SGHDN and CDR2 is FVKESK. The germline V and J ends were trimmed by 0 bases and 5 bases, with 11 bases remaining between them. This CDR3 has 16 residues. The CDR3 DNA sequence: TGTGCCAGCAGCCAAGAGGGGCTGAAAAATAATTCACCCCTCCACTTT. This translates into CASSQEGLKNNSPLHF.

In its sample, this clonotype was seen a few times. The chain uses TRBV20-1 and TRBJ1-1; no firm D call. This CDR3 has 10 amino acids. Looked up from germline, CDR1 is DFQATT and CDR2 is SNEGSKA (reference sequence). The ends were cut back, 3 bases at V and 8 bases at J, with 7 bases in the middle. Written as DNA, the CDR3 is TGCAGTGCTAGTGGGTTGGAAGCTTTCTTT. This translates into CSASGLEAFF.

The V and J genes are TRBV29-1 and TRBJ1-2; weak D call: TRBD1 (6 bases). Trimming left V 3 bases short and J 6 bases short, with 11 bases between. Germline V gene sequence: CDR1 SQVTM, CDR2 ANQGSEA. The CDR3 extends over 12 amino acids. As DNA, the CDR3 is TGCAGCGTTGACAGGGGCGGGCATGGCTACACCTTC. Protein sequence: CSVDRGGHGYTF.

The V call is TRBV10-3, the J call TRBJ1-6; D possibly corresponds to TRBD1 (5 bases). Germline CDR1 reads ENHRY; CDR2 reads SYGVKD. The CDR3 runs 15 residues. The V gene lost 7 bases and the J gene lost 7 bases, with 17 bases spanning the gap. The CDR3 nucleotides read TGTGCCATCAATAATGACAGAATTGGAAATTCACCCCTCCACTTT. Translating gives CAINNDRIGNSPLHF.

This clonotype was found a few times. The CDR3 protein is CASSPSQTGYGYTF. The DNA for the CDR3 is TGCGCCAGCAGCCCTTCCCAGACAGGGTACGGCTACACCTTC. This chain joins TRBV5-1 and TRBJ1-2, with TRBD1 matching over 7 bases. V trimming: 4 bases; J trimming: 8 bases; junction bases outside the gene matches: 11. This CDR3 is built from 14 residues. Per germline, CDR1 SGHRS and CDR2 YFSETQ.

The genes are TRBV4-1 and TRBJ1-6; weak D call: TRBD1 (6 bases). V was shortened by 1 base and J by 7 bases, with 14 bases between the two germline ends. From germline, CDR1 is MGHRA and CDR2 YSYEKL. This CDR3 has 16 amino acids. The CDR3 DNA reads as TGCGCCAGCAGCCAAGTGACATTGGACAGAAATTCACCCCTCCACTTT. It is translated as CASSQVTLDRNSPLHF.

The rearrangement joins TRBV5-1 to TRBJ1-2; D may be TRBD1 (5 bases). The CDR3 is made up of 13 amino acids. Trimming removed 1 base from V and 7 bases from J, with 11 bases in between. CDR1 and CDR2 from the germline V gene are SGHRS and YFSETQ. CDR3 residues: CASSLLWGTGYTF. In DNA, the CDR3 is TGCGCCAGCAGCTTGCTATGGGGGACTGGCTACACCTTC.

This clonotype appeared a few times. The chain employs TRBV6-1 and TRBJ2-7; TRBD2 is a possible D gene (5 bases). This CDR3 comprises 16 residues. The germline V gene encodes CDR1 MNHNS and CDR2 SASEGT. V was pared by 2 bases and J by 3 bases, with 17 bases between. The CDR3 loop is CASSEFITGTGYEQYF. Written as DNA, the CDR3 is TGTGCCAGCAGTGAATTTATAACGGGAACGGGCTACGAGCAGTACTTC.

As to this clonotype: The CDR3 end shows no conserved phenylalanine or tryptophan, and so a read error is likely. The chain uses TRBV25-1 and TRBJ1-3; D is unclear. CDR3 length equals 14 residues. V was cut by 1 base and J by 0 bases, with 4 bases left in between. Germline V CDR1 and CDR2: MGHDK, SYGVNS. The CDR3 spells CASSESLSGNTIYL. DNA of the CDR3: TGTGCCAGCAGTGAATCACTCTCTGGAAACACCATATATTTA.

There are many counts of this clonotype. This chain links TRBV7-2 with TRBJ2-7; no firm D call. Looked up from germline, CDR1 is SGHTA and CDR2 is FQGNSA. The CDR3 covers 13 residues. Trimming left V 1 base short and J 3 bases short, with 7 bases between. The DNA for the CDR3 is TGTGCCAGCAGCTTAGTTCAGATCTACGAGCAGTACTTC. Translated, it gives CASSLVQIYEQYF.

The chain couples TRBV6-1 to TRBJ2-7; TRBD1 aligns across 9 bases. Losses at the gene ends were 5 bases for V and 3 bases for J; bases not matched to a gene: 8. Looked up from germline, CDR1 is MNHNS and CDR2 is SASEGT. The CDR3 runs to 15 residues. CDR3: CASSRMQGQGYEQYF. CDR3 nucleotide sequence: TGTGCCAGCAGTAGGATGCAGGGACAGGGCTACGAGCAGTACTTC.

Remarks on this clonotype: The conserved phenylalanine or tryptophan normally closing the CDR3 is absent here, so this likely arose from a read error. V is TRBV7-8 and J is TRBJ2-1; D is possibly TRBD1 or TRBD2 (6 bases each). V was trimmed by 5 bases and J by 9 bases, leaving 23 bases between them. CDR1 and CDR2 (germline): SGHVS, FQNEAQ. The CDR3 is made up of 16 amino acids. CDR3 bases: TGTGCCAGCAGCCTGCGGACTAACGGGGGCCTTGGTGAGCAGTTCTCC. This codes for CASSLRTNGGLGEQFS.

The V gene is TRBV2, the J gene TRBJ1-6; TRBD1 matches at 7 bases. Germline V gene sequence: CDR1 SNHLY, CDR2 FYNNEI. The CDR3 sequence is 15 residues long. Germline trimming cut 7 bases from V and 5 bases from J; bases unmatched to any gene: 8. CDR3 loop: CASTSGQADNSPLHF. DNA for the CDR3: TGTGCCAGCACAAGCGGACAGGCCGATAATTCACCCCTCCACTTT. Full variable domain (remainder filled in from reference TRBV2 and TRBJ1-6): EPEVTQTPSHQVTQMGQEVILRCVPISNHLYFYWYRQILGQKVEFLVSFYNNEISEKSEIFDDQFSVERPDGSNFTLKIRSTKLEDSAMYFCASTSGQADNSPLHFGNGTRLTVT.

The sample holds many counts of this clonotype. The chain joins TRBV7-6 to TRBJ2-3; 9 nucleotides agree with TRBD1. Germline V gene data show CDR1 as SGHVS and CDR2 as FNYEAQ. There are 17 residues in the CDR3. Unmatched junction bases numbered 10, after V lost 4 bases and J lost 2 bases. CDR3 residues: CASSSPEGTGPTDTQYF. CDR3 coding DNA: TGTGCCAGCAGCTCGCCCGAAGGGACAGGGCCCACAGATACGCAGTATTTT.

The rearrangement uses TRBV2 and TRBJ2-3; D gene ambiguous. With 4 bases removed from V and 1 base from J, the gap between germline ends came to 12 bases. This CDR3 is built from 15 residues. Germline CDR1 reads SNHLY; CDR2 reads FYNNEI. CDR3 in DNA: TGTGCCAGCAGTGTCAGAATAGATCGCACAGATACGCAGTATTTT. Protein: CASSVRIDRTDTQYF.

The CDR3 DNA sequence: TGTGCCAGTAGTACACCTCGGACAGGGGCCGTTGAAAAACTGTTTTTT. This translates into CASSTPRTGAVEKLFF. This sequence joins TRBV19 and TRBJ1-4; TRBD1 agrees at 9 bases. Germline V gives CDR1 LNHDA, CDR2 SQIVND (reference sequence). This CDR3 spans 16 amino acids. J gave up 7 bases and V 4 bases, and 10 bases lay outside the gene matches.

V usage is TRBV5-1 and J usage is TRBJ2-1; 9 positions match TRBD1. V shed 4 bases and J 7 bases; nucleotides not matched to a gene: 9. Looked up from germline, CDR1 is SGHRS and CDR2 is YFSETQ. CDR3 size: 15 residues. As DNA, the CDR3 is TGCGCCAGCAGCACACAGGGGGCCGGCGGAAATGAGCAGTTCTTC. This sequence encodes CASSTQGAGGNEQFF.

The chain is built from TRBV19 and TRBJ2-3, with 7 bases aligning to TRBD1. J gave up 0 bases and V 10 bases, and 7 bases lay outside the gene matches. The germline CDR1 and CDR2 sequences are LNHDA and SQIVND (reference sequence). The CDR3 length is 14 residues. In nucleotides, the CDR3 is TGTGCCACCCGGACAGGTGGAAGCACAGATACGCAGTATTTT. This encodes CATRTGGSTDTQYF. The full variable domain, completed using reference TRBV19 and TRBJ2-3, is DGGITQSPKYLFRKEGQNVTLSCEQNLNHDAMYWYRQDPGQGLRLIYYSQIVNDFQKGDIAEGYSVSREKKESFPLTVTSAQKNPTAFYLCATRTGGSTDTQYFGPGTRLTVL.

Worth noting for this clonotype: A much more abundant neighbour one base away suggests this may be a read error. This chain uses TRBV6-5 with TRBJ1-1; D is unclear. This CDR3 contains 14 residues. CDR1 and CDR2 (germline): MNHEY, SVGAGI. CDR3 DNA: TGTTCCAGCAGTTACTCGATTGGCAGCCTTGAAGCTTTCTTT. Its translation: CSSSYSIGSLEAFF.

In regard to this clonotype: This clone may be a read error of a much larger clone one base away. The rearrangement uses TRBV7-8 and TRBJ2-1; D is unresolved. Germline V gives CDR1 SGHVS, CDR2 FQNEAQ. This CDR3 contains 12 residues. As DNA, the CDR3 is TGTGCCAGCAGCTTACAGCGCAATGAGCAGTTGTTC. Its protein is CASSLQRNEQLF.

This chain uses TRBV19 with TRBJ2-3; D not certain. V gave up 10 bases and J gave up 0 bases, with 17 bases separating them. There are 15 residues in the CDR3. CDR1 LNHDA and CDR2 SQIVND come from the germline V gene (reference sequence). The DNA of the CDR3 is TGTGCCATCCGGACGGAACACTCTAGCACAGATACGCAGTATTTT. Translating it yields CAIRTEHSSTDTQYF.

This clonotype was seen a handful of times. The V gene is TRBV18, the J gene TRBJ2-3; 7 nucleotides line up with TRBD1. The CDR3 totals 19 residues. The trim removed 3 bases at V and 0 bases at J, leaving 15 bases unmatched. CDR1 and CDR2 from the germline V gene are KGHSH and LQKENI. CDR3 in amino acids: CASSPIAGGPTGSTDTQYF. The CDR3 DNA is TGTGCCAGCTCACCGATTGCAGGGGGACCGACAGGGAGCACAGATACGCAGTATTTT.

The chain uses TRBV9 and TRBJ1-3; 7 nucleotides match TRBD1. This CDR3 has 15 residues. After removal of 1 base from V and 4 bases from J, the junction contained 5 bases not matched to a gene. Germline V lookup: CDR1 SGDLS, CDR2 YYNGEE. This CDR3 is CASSVRGQSGNTIYF. The CDR3 DNA reads TGTGCCAGCAGCGTAAGGGGGCAATCGGGAAACACCATATATTTT. Combining the CDR3 with reference TRBV9 and TRBJ1-3 gives the whole variable domain DSGVTQTPKHLITATGQRVTLRCSPRSGDLSVYWYQQSLDQGLQFLIQYYNGEERAKGNILERFSAQQFPDLHSELNLSSLELGDSALYFCASSVRGQSGNTIYFGEGSWLTVV.